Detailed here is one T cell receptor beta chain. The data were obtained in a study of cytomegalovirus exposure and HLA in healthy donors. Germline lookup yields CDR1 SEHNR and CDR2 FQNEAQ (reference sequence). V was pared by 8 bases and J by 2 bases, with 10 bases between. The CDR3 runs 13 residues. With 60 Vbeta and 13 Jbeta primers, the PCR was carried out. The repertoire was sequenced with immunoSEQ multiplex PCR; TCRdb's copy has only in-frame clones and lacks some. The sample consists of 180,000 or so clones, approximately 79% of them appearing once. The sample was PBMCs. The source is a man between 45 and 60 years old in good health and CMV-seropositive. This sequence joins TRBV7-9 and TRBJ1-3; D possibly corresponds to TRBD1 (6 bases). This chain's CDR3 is CASEGGTGNTIYF. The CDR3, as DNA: TGTGCCAGCGAGGGGGGGACTGGAAACACCATATATTTT. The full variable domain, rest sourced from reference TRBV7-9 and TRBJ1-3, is DTGVSQNPRHKITKRGQNVTFRCDPISEHNRLYWYRQTLGQGPEFLTYFQNEAQLEKSRLLSDRFSAERPKGSFSTLEIQRTEQGDSAMYLCASEGGTGNTIYFGEGSWLTVV.